Presented here are 5 T cell receptor beta chains from one specimen sequenced in a study of T cell clusters in autoimmune cytopenias. One tube held mixed TRB-A and TRB-B primer pools for touch-down PCR. From its re-call of the multiplex PCR reads, TCRdb lists each CDR3 protein once, without DNA. This sample carries about 2,100 distinct CDR3 sequences, with approximately 51% going to the ten biggest clones. Roughly 40,000 genome equivalents of blood DNA were amplified for TRB. Sequencing input: peripheral blood. Receptor source: a human donor with an autoimmune cytopenia or autoimmune hepatitis (not recorded which).

The rearrangement uses TRBV19 and TRBJ1-5. Germline V CDR1 and CDR2: LNHDA, SQIVND (reference sequence). This CDR3 spans 16 amino acids. CDR3 sequence reads: CASSLDGSRGYQPQHF.

The V call is TRBV6-5, the J call TRBJ2-7; lacking DNA, the TRBD2 call made by TCRdb goes unchecked. This CDR3 is 15 amino acids long. CDR1 is MNHEY, CDR2 SVGAGI, per germline. CDR3 amino acids: CASSESDSGVYEQYF.

The chain recombines TRBV10-3 with TRBJ1-5; no DNA is available, so the TRBD1 call from TCRdb remains unchecked. Germline values: CDR1 ENHRY, CDR2 SYGVKD. The CDR3 spans 14 residues. The CDR3 protein is CAIRATGDNQPQHF.

CDR3 region: CASSIKQGGGNQPQHF. The chain has TRBV19 and TRBJ1-5. CDR3 length: 16 residues. Germline loops: CDR1 LNHDA, CDR2 SQIVND (reference sequence). Using reference TRBV19 and TRBJ1-5 for the parts outside the CDR3, the full variable domain is DGGITQSPKYLFRKEGQNVTLSCEQNLNHDAMYWYRQDPGQGLRLIYYSQIVNDFQKGDIAEGYSVSREKKESFPLTVTSAQKNPTAFYLCASSIKQGGGNQPQHFGDGTRLSIL.

By frequency, this clonotype registers large. The chain has TRBV24-1 and TRBJ1-1. Looked up from germline, CDR1 is KGHDR and CDR2 is SFDVKD. CDR3 length equals 14 residues. The CDR3 loop reads CATSDPSGRLGAFF.